Listed below are T cell receptor beta chains from one sample, sequenced in a study of CD8+CD57+ T cells in acquired aplastic anemia. TCRdb re-derived calls from the reads in MiXCR, one entry per CDR3 protein. The repertoire consists of fewer than 70,000 distinct CDR3 sequences, with 45% to 60% occurring once and the leading ten covering around 8.3%. Sample: sorted CD4+, CD8+, or CD8+CD57+ T cells (not recorded which) from PBMCs. All receptors derive from a human donor in good health, serving as a control. CDR3s include the opening cysteine and the closing phenylalanine or tryptophan. A D gene is named only where the DNA matches it firmly. Clone size is not always given. Where it is, it says once, few, many or a class for expanded clones.

v_call: TRBV25-1
clone_size: NA
j_call: TRBJ2-1
d_call: NA
cdr3_aa: CASSWDLDYNGQFF
cdr3_nt: TGTGCCAGCAGCTGGGATCTTGACTACAATGGGCAGTTCTTC

v_call: TRBV25-1
clone_size: NA
j_call: TRBJ1-1
d_call: TRBD1
cdr3_aa: CASAITGGSAEAFF
cdr3_nt: TGTGCCAGCGCGATCACAGGGGGCTCAGCTGAAGCTTTCTTT

v_call: TRBV2
clone_size: NA
j_call: TRBJ2-7
d_call: NA
cdr3_aa: CASSETGYEQYF
cdr3_nt: TGTGCCAGCAGTGAGACAGGTTACGAGCAGTACTTC

v_call: TRBV6-1
clone_size: NA
j_call: TRBJ2-6
d_call: NA
cdr3_aa: CASSEGRLGANVLTF
cdr3_nt: TGTGCCAGCAGTGAAGGGAGACTTGGGGCCAACGTCCTGACTTTC

v_call: TRBV29-1
clone_size: NA
j_call: TRBJ2-7
d_call: NA
cdr3_aa: CSASVSYEQYF
cdr3_nt: TGCAGCGCCTCGGTCTCCTACGAGCAGTACTTC

v_call: TRBV19
clone_size: NA
j_call: TRBJ2-4
d_call: NA
cdr3_aa: CASSGQGGKNIQYF
cdr3_nt: TGTGCCAGTAGTGGACAAGGGGGCAAAAACATTCAGTACTTC

v_call: TRBV15
clone_size: NA
j_call: TRBJ1-6
d_call: TRBD1
cdr3_aa: CATSMDRVMNNSPLHF
cdr3_nt: TGTGCCACCAGCATGGACAGGGTAATGAATAATTCACCCCTCCACTTT

v_call: TRBV10-3
clone_size: once
j_call: TRBJ1-5
d_call: NA
cdr3_aa: CASSEAFAAQYSNQPQHF
cdr3_nt: TGTGCCAGCAGTGAAGCGTTTGCAGCACAGTATAGCAATCAGCCCCAGCATTTT

v_call: TRBV11-1
clone_size: few
j_call: TRBJ2-7
d_call: NA
cdr3_aa: CASSLAVSAYAAYEQYF
cdr3_nt: TGTGCCAGCAGCTTAGCCGTTTCGGCTTATGCAGCCTACGAGCAGTACTTC

v_call: TRBV20-1
clone_size: many
j_call: TRBJ2-1
d_call: NA
cdr3_aa: CSARDLKAPTYNEQFF
cdr3_nt: TGCAGTGCTAGAGATCTGAAGGCACCCACCTACAATGAGCAGTTCTTC

v_call: TRBV5-1
clone_size: NA
j_call: TRBJ1-2
d_call: NA
cdr3_aa: CASSFTGIPSRGYTF
cdr3_nt: TGCGCCAGCAGCTTTACAGGGATCCCAAGTCGTGGCTACACCTTC

v_call: TRBV9
clone_size: many
j_call: TRBJ2-7
d_call: TRBD2
cdr3_aa: CASSHGTSDFYEQYF
cdr3_nt: TGTGCCAGCAGCCATGGGACTAGCGATTTCTACGAGCAGTACTTC

v_call: TRBV20-1
clone_size: NA
j_call: TRBJ2-7
d_call: NA
cdr3_aa: CSARAGTQYEQYF
cdr3_nt: TGCAGTGCTAGAGCCGGGACACAATACGAGCAGTACTTC

v_call: TRBV20-1
clone_size: NA
j_call: TRBJ1-5
d_call: NA
cdr3_aa: CSASDGDVAGQPQHF
cdr3_nt: TGCAGTGCTTCCGACGGGGACGTCGCAGGGCAGCCCCAGCATTTT

v_call: TRBV4-1
clone_size: many
j_call: TRBJ1-1
d_call: NA
cdr3_aa: CASSQRDGFEAFF
cdr3_nt: TGCGCCAGCAGCCAGAGAGACGGATTTGAAGCTTTCTTT

v_call: TRBV19
clone_size: NA
j_call: TRBJ2-3
d_call: NA
cdr3_aa: CASSISGRTLEGDTQYF
cdr3_nt: TGTGCCAGTAGTATCTCGGGACGGACTTTAGAGGGCGATACGCAGTATTTT

v_call: TRBV7-6
clone_size: few
j_call: TRBJ2-7
d_call: TRBD1
cdr3_aa: CASSFRQGSYEQYF
cdr3_nt: TGTGCCAGCAGCTTCAGACAGGGCTCCTACGAGCAGTACTTC

v_call: TRBV10-3
clone_size: few
j_call: TRBJ2-1
d_call: TRBD2
cdr3_aa: CATRTSGNEQFF
cdr3_nt: TGTGCCACGCGGACTAGCGGCAATGAGCAGTTCTTC

v_call: TRBV7-2
clone_size: NA
j_call: TRBJ2-7
d_call: NA
cdr3_aa: CASSGYKYSYEQYF
cdr3_nt: TGTGCCAGCAGCGGCTACAAGTACTCCTACGAGCAGTACTTC

v_call: TRBV12-3/TRBV12-4
clone_size: once
j_call: TRBJ1-3
d_call: NA
cdr3_aa: CASSFLVGRTGNTIYF
cdr3_nt: TGTGCCAGCAGTTTTTTGGTAGGGCGAACTGGAAACACCATATATTTT

v_call: TRBV9
clone_size: many
j_call: TRBJ1-4
d_call: TRBD1
cdr3_aa: CASSVTPGQQPLANEKLFF
cdr3_nt: TGTGCCAGCAGCGTGACACCGGGACAGCAACCATTGGCTAATGAAAAACTGTTTTTT

v_call: TRBV29-1
clone_size: NA
j_call: TRBJ2-7
d_call: NA
cdr3_aa: CSVLRQVSSYEQYF
cdr3_nt: TGCAGCGTTTTAAGACAGGTCAGCTCCTACGAGCAGTACTTC